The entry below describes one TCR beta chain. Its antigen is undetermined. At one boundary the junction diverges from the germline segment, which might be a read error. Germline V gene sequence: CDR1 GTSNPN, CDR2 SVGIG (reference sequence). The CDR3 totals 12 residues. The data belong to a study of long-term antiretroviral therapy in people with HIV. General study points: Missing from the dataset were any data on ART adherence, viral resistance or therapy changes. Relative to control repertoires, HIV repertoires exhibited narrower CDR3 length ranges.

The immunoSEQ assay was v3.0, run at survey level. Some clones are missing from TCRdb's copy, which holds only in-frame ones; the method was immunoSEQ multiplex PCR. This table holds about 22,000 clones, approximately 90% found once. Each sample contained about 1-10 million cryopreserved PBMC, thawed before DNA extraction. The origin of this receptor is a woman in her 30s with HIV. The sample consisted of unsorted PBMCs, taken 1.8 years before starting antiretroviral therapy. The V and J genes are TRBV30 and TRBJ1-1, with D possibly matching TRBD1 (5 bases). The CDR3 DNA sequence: TGTGCCTGGAGCAAGGGGAACCCTGAAGCTTTCTTT. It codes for CAWSKGNPEAFF.